The rows below give T cell receptor beta chains drawn from one sample of a study of response to subunit inactivated influenza vaccine. MiXCR was run by TCRdb on the RT-PCR reads, yielding one entry per CDR3 protein. Of 450,000 to 700,000 distinct CDR3 sequences detected, about 15% appear once; the ten largest clones hold over 8.5%. Sample: PBMCs from blood, taken less than 13 days after vaccination. The receptors shown here come from a man aged 50 to 60 who received an inactivated influenza vaccine. Both conserved end residues are part of each CDR3. The D gene is left open where the match is weak. Where a row states a size, it is once, few, many or the class of an expanded clone; other rows omit it.

D gene	clone size	V gene	J gene	CDR3 DNA	CDR3 protein
TRBD1	few	TRBV4-1	TRBJ2-5	TGCGCCAGCAGCCAAGATCCGACAGGGGGCCCAGAGACCCAGTACTTC	CASSQDPTGGPETQYF
TRBD2	.	TRBV10-3	TRBJ2-3	TGTGCCATCAGTGATCGAGCGGGGGTTAGCACAGATACGCAGTATTTT	CAISDRAGVSTDTQYF
.	few	TRBV4-3	TRBJ2-6	TGCGCCAGCAGCCAAATTGAGCAGTCAGTAGTCCTGACTTTC	CASSQIEQSVVLTF
.	few	TRBV5-1	TRBJ2-5	TGCGCCAGCAGCTCCCAGGGTTTTAAGGAGACCCAGTACTTC	CASSSQGFKETQYF
.	few	TRBV6-2/TRBV6-3	TRBJ2-5	TGTGCCAGCAGTTACTCGGAGGAGTGGGGAGAGACCCAGTACTTC	CASSYSEEWGETQYF
TRBD1	once	TRBV5-6	TRBJ2-1	TGTGCCAGCAGCTTCAGAACAGGGGGCCACATAAACAATGAGCAGTTCTTC	CASSFRTGGHINNEQFF
.	.	TRBV12-3/TRBV12-4	TRBJ2-7	TGTGCCAGCAGTTTAACCCGGATGGGTGAGCAGTACTTC	CASSLTRMGEQYF
.	many	TRBV18	TRBJ2-1	TGTGCCAGCTCACCTGGGGGCGCCAATGAGCAGTTCTTC	CASSPGGANEQFF
.	few	TRBV7-9	TRBJ2-3	TGTGCCAGCACGGCGTCCTCTTCCCCTAGCACAGATACGCAGTATTTT	CASTASSSPSTDTQYF
.	.	TRBV5-4	TRBJ1-1	TGTGCCAGCTCCCCAGAACCAGGGCAGAACACTGAAGCTTTCTTT	CASSPEPGQNTEAFF
TRBD1	.	TRBV29-1	TRBJ2-1	TGCAGCGTTGAAGAGGGGCGGACAGGGGTCTACAATGAGCAGTTCTTC	CSVEEGRTGVYNEQFF
.	few	TRBV10-3	TRBJ1-2	TGTGCCATCAGTGGGACAAATGGCTACACCTTC	CAISGTNGYTF
.	few	TRBV3-1	TRBJ1-2	TGTGCCAGCAGCCTGAGAACCAGGGCCTATGGCTACACCTTC	CASSLRTRAYGYTF
TRBD2	.	TRBV5-6	TRBJ2-1	TGTGCCAGCAGCAGTACTAGCGCCAGGAGCTCCTACAATGAGCAGTTCTTC	CASSSTSARSSYNEQFF
TRBD1	few	TRBV7-8	TRBJ2-5	TGTGCCAGCAGCTTCACGGCGGGACAGGGAGGGAAGACCCAGTACTTC	CASSFTAGQGGKTQYF
TRBD1	.	TRBV4-1	TRBJ2-3	TGCGCCAGCAGCCAAGATGCTGGGACAGGGGGCCCAGATACGCAGTATTTT	CASSQDAGTGGPDTQYF
TRBD2	few	TRBV5-1	TRBJ2-3	TGCGCCAGCAGCGCCGGGGGTAGCGGGGGCACAGATACGCAGTATTTT	CASSAGGSGGTDTQYF
.	many	TRBV7-2	TRBJ2-5	TGTGCCAGCAGCTTAGTTACAGGGGAGACCCAGTACTTC	CASSLVTGETQYF
TRBD1	few	TRBV5-1	TRBJ2-7	TGCGCCAGCAGCTACGAACAGGGGGCGGGCTACGAGCAGTACTTC	CASSYEQGAGYEQYF
.	.	TRBV6-1	TRBJ2-2	TGTGCCAGCAGGTTGGACAGGAACACCGGGGAGCTGTTTTTT	CASRLDRNTGELFF
TRBD1	many	TRBV12-3/TRBV12-4	TRBJ2-1	TGTGCCAGCAGTAACAGGGGAAATGAGCAGTTCTTC	CASSNRGNEQFF
.	.	TRBV4-2	TRBJ1-2	TGTGCCAGCAGCCAGGGTGAGGTTGGCTACACCTTC	CASSQGEVGYTF
.	few	TRBV20-1	TRBJ2-3	TGCAGTGCTATCGAGGGGGTACTCACAGATACGCAGTATTTT	CSAIEGVLTDTQYF
.	.	TRBV10-3	TRBJ1-5	TGTGCCATCAGTGAGTCTAGGGGGGATAGCAATCAGCCCCAGCATTTT	CAISESRGDSNQPQHF
.	few	TRBV14	TRBJ2-5	TGTGCCAGCAGCCAAGAATACGTCGGGACCCAGTACTTC	CASSQEYVGTQYF
TRBD2	.	TRBV5-1	TRBJ2-5	TGCGCCAGCAGCTTTGGGCTAGCGGCTGGAAAAGAGACCCAGTACTTC	CASSFGLAAGKETQYF
.	few	TRBV19	TRBJ1-2	TGTGCCAGTAGTATAGCACAGCCGGCGGGCTATGGCTACACCTTC	CASSIAQPAGYGYTF
.	.	TRBV12-3/TRBV12-4	TRBJ2-1	TGTGCCAGCAGGCGTACCTCCGTCTCCTACAATGAGCAGTTCTTC	CASRRTSVSYNEQFF
.	many	TRBV29-1	TRBJ2-3	TGCAGCGTTGAAGATCGCGGCGGTAGCACAGATACGCAGTATTTT	CSVEDRGGSTDTQYF
.	few	TRBV28	TRBJ2-2	TGTGCCAGCACCCCGGGCACCGGGGAGCTGTTTTTT	CASTPGTGELFF
.	.	TRBV7-2	TRBJ1-2	TGTGCCAGCAGCCCCCAGGGTTTGGCCGCGAACTATGGCTACACCTTC	CASSPQGLAANYGYTF